Listed here are 20 T cell receptor beta chains from one sample, sequenced in a study of shared clonotypes between healthy human individuals. CD45RO-negative, CCR7-selected cells formed the naive CD8 fraction, which excluded terminally differentiated effector memory CD45RA+ cells. The protocol was immunoSEQ multiplex PCR, while the TCRdb copy is restricted to in-frame clones and leaves out a portion. The sample yields about 870,000 clones, almost 95% seen once. The sample comprised naive CD8+ T cells sorted from blood. The origin of the receptors is a man aged 30 to 39 in good health.

The rearrangement uses TRBV7-6 and TRBJ2-1; weak D call: TRBD1 (6 bases). Per germline, CDR1 SGHVS and CDR2 FNYEAQ. The CDR3 is 14 amino acids. V lost 6 bases and J lost 2, with 11 bases in between. The CDR3 is CASRSQGPYNEQFF. CDR3 sequence (DNA): TGTGCCAGCAGGAGCCAGGGGCCCTACAATGAGCAGTTCTTC.

About this clone itself: Different DNA sequences within this sample yield the same CDR3. The chain combines TRBV10-3 with TRBJ1-4; 7 bases match TRBD1. There are 15 residues in the CDR3. Germline V gene data show CDR1 as ENHRY and CDR2 as SYGVKD. V was clipped by 0 bases and J by 3 bases; unmatched bases: 1. The CDR3 DNA reads as TGTGCCATCAGTGAGTCGGGACAGCCTAATGAAAAACTGTTTTTT. This encodes CAISESGQPNEKLFF.

The chain couples TRBV11-2 to TRBJ2-1, with TRBD2 as a possible D gene (7 bases). The germline CDR1 and CDR2 sequences are SGHAT and FQNNGV. The V end lost 8 bases, the J end lost 9 bases, and 23 bases lay between the germline ends. The length of the CDR3 is 15 residues. The CDR3 region is CASSGGLARGSEQFF. CDR3 coding DNA: TGTGCCAGCTCCGGGGGGCTAGCGAGAGGTAGTGAGCAGTTCTTC.

The V and J genes are TRBV10-1 and TRBJ2-1; D is unresolved. Trimming removed 4 bases from V and 2 bases from J, with 9 bases in between. Germline CDR1 is WNHNN and CDR2 is SYGVQD (reference sequence). The CDR3 runs 14 residues. CDR3 bases: TGCGCCAGCAGTGCTGACAAAACCTACAATGAGCAGTTCTTC. It codes for CASSADKTYNEQFF.

The chain recombines TRBV7-2 with TRBJ2-2; D not resolved. Germline V gives CDR1 SGHTA, CDR2 FQGNSA. This CDR3 is 13 amino acids long. Trimming shortened V by 3 bases and J by 2 bases, and 4 bases separated the two germline ends. CDR3 amino acids: CASSFVNTGELFF. The CDR3 coding sequence is TGTGCCAGCAGCTTCGTTAACACCGGGGAGCTGTTTTTT.

V usage is TRBV13 and J usage is TRBJ2-1; D tentatively fits TRBD1 or TRBD2 (5 bases each). The V end lost 3 bases, the J end lost 8 bases, and 8 bases lay between the germline ends. CDR3 size: 12 residues. The V gene's germline CDR1 is PRHDT and CDR2 FYEKMQ (reference sequence). As DNA, the CDR3 is TGTGCCAGCAGCTTGGGGACGGATGAGCAGTTCTTC. Translating gives CASSLGTDEQFF.

This chain connects TRBV25-1 to TRBJ2-1; D is possibly TRBD2 (6 bases). Germline V gene data show CDR1 as MGHDK and CDR2 as SYGVNS. This CDR3 contains 12 residues. V lost 6 bases and J 3 bases, leaving 6 bases between the germline ends. CDR3 in DNA: TGTGCCAGCAGGGAGGGCTACAATGAGCAGTTCTTC. Translated: CASREGYNEQFF.

About this clone itself: Other DNA sequences in this specimen translate into the identical CDR3. The chain recombines TRBV7-9 with TRBJ1-5; D is uncertain. Per the germline V gene, CDR1 is SEHNR and CDR2 is FQNEAQ (reference sequence). The CDR3 spans 12 residues. V lost 1 base to trimming and J lost 4 bases, with 2 bases between them. CDR3: CASSLENQPQHF. In DNA, the CDR3 is TGTGCCAGCAGCTTAGAGAATCAGCCCCAGCATTTT.

This clone was detected once. The chain uses TRBV6-4 and TRBJ2-1; tentatively, D is TRBD2 (6 bases). The CDR3 has 15 amino acids. Germline lookup yields CDR1 MRHNA and CDR2 SNTAGT. Trimming left V 0 bases short and J 3 bases short, with 9 bases between. The CDR3 sequence is CASSDSWRGYNEQFF. The DNA for the CDR3 is TGTGCCAGCAGTGACTCGTGGCGGGGCTACAATGAGCAGTTCTTC.

The chain recombines TRBV5-7 with TRBJ2-1; TRBD1 agrees at 10 bases. TRBV5-7 is reported as an ORF; its role is uncertain. The CDR3 is 18 residues long. The junction had 14 bases not matched to a gene; V was cut back by 3 bases and J by 5 bases. DNA for the CDR3: TGTGCCAGCAGCTCAATTAAAAGGGACAGGGGCAAAGACAATGAGCAGTTCTTC. It codes for CASSSIKRDRGKDNEQFF.

The CDR3 nucleotides read TGTGCCAGCAGCCGCCCGAGGACTAGAGGCACAGATACGCAGTATTTT. Protein product: CASSRPRTRGTDTQYF. V is TRBV7-6 and J is TRBJ2-3; 7 bases agree with TRBD2. There are 16 residues in the CDR3. Germline assignment: CDR1 SGHVS and CDR2 FNYEAQ. Losses at the gene ends were 5 bases for V and 1 base for J; bases not matched to a gene: 9.

The rearrangement links TRBV10-1 to TRBJ2-7, with 7 positions matching TRBD2. The CDR3 covers 16 residues. Germline V CDR1 and CDR2: WNHNN, SYGVQD (reference sequence). With V trimmed by 2 bases and J by 0 bases, 7 bases remained unmatched. As DNA, the CDR3 is TGCGCCAGCAGTGAGGCGTCGGGAGGTGCCTCCTACGAGCAGTACTTC. Protein: CASSEASGGASYEQYF.

The CDR3 loop reads CASSYSRGQGNEKLFF. The CDR3 bases are TGTGCCAGCAGTTACTCAAGGGGACAGGGGAATGAAAAACTGTTTTTT. The V call is TRBV6-6, the J call TRBJ1-4, with 10 bases lining up with TRBD1. Germline CDR1 MNHNY, CDR2 SVGAGI (reference sequence). The ends lost 0 bases at V and 5 bases at J; junction bases unmatched: 3. The CDR3 is 16 amino acids.

The rearrangement joins TRBV14 to TRBJ2-4; 8 nucleotides align to TRBD1. The germline gives CDR1 SGHDN, CDR2 FVKESK. The CDR3 spans 16 residues. Trimming at V came to 1 base and at J to 6 bases, leaving 8 bases not matched to a gene. CDR3 region: CASSQASRGLGNIQYF. In DNA form, the CDR3 reads TGTGCCAGCAGCCAAGCGTCCAGGGGGCTCGGAAACATTCAGTACTTC.

The rearrangement uses TRBV7-9 and TRBJ2-5, with 9 bases aligning to TRBD2. Germline lookup yields CDR1 SEHNR and CDR2 FQNEAQ (reference sequence). J gave up 0 bases and V 8 bases, and 7 bases lay outside the gene matches. The CDR3 length is 15 residues. The CDR3 region has the DNA TGTGCCAGCGGCAGACTAGCGGATAACCAAGAGACCCAGTACTTC. It codes for CASGRLADNQETQYF.

The V gene is TRBV10-3, the J gene TRBJ2-7; D perhaps matches TRBD1 (5 bases). V lost 0 bases and J lost 5, with 14 bases in between. The CDR3 contains 15 residues. Germline values: CDR1 ENHRY, CDR2 SYGVKD. CDR3 residues: CAISESKGRENEQYF. CDR3 nucleotides: TGTGCCATCAGTGAGTCGAAGGGCAGGGAAAACGAGCAGTACTTC.

V usage is TRBV19 and J usage is TRBJ2-1; 8 nucleotides match TRBD1. The CDR3 consists of 17 residues. Per germline, CDR1 LNHDA and CDR2 SQIVND (reference sequence). V lost 1 base, J lost 4 bases, and 9 bases stayed unmatched. For the CDR3, the DNA is TGTGCCAGTAGTATAGCGCCCAGGGACAGGCGATACAATGAGCAGTTCTTC. It codes for CASSIAPRDRRYNEQFF.

The gene calls are TRBV2 and TRBJ2-7; 7 bases are shared with TRBD1. The CDR3 runs to 15 residues. Looked up from germline, CDR1 is SNHLY and CDR2 is FYNNEI. V dropped 6 bases and J dropped 2; count of bases not matched to a gene: 10. The CDR3 nucleotides are TGTGCCAGCAGCCCCAGTGGGGGACAGACCTACGAGCAGTACTTC. Translation gives CASSPSGGQTYEQYF. The full variable domain, completed using reference TRBV2 and TRBJ2-7, is EPEVTQTPSHQVTQMGQEVILRCVPISNHLYFYWYRQILGQKVEFLVSFYNNEISEKSEIFDDQFSVERPDGSNFTLKIRSTKLEDSAMYFCASSPSGGQTYEQYFGPGTRLTVT.

The V call is TRBV5-1, the J call TRBJ2-3, with D possibly TRBD1 on 5 matching bases. The germline CDR1 and CDR2 sequences are SGHRS and YFSETQ. The CDR3 has 15 amino acids. V shed 0 bases and J shed 6 bases, with 14 bases lying between them. CDR3 region: CASSLAQGPADTQYF. CDR3 nucleotides: TGCGCCAGCAGCTTGGCGCAGGGCCCAGCGGATACGCAGTATTTT.

V gene TRBV6-5 combines with J gene TRBJ2-1; tentatively, D is TRBD2 (5 bases). This CDR3 contains 12 residues. The V gene lost 9 bases and the J gene lost 7 bases, with 13 bases spanning the gap. The germline V gene has CDR1 MNHEY and CDR2 SVGAGI. The CDR3 DNA reads TGTGCCAGTAGCGTAGTCGGAAATGAGCAGTTCTTC. Translating gives CASSVVGNEQFF.